This T cell receptor (beta chain) was observed in a study of PD-1 blockade in classical Hodgkin lymphoma. TCRdb's copy holds only in-frame clones and misses some; the assay was immunoSEQ multiplex PCR. The repertoire holds about 36,000 clones, with approximately 70% as singletons. There are 16 residues in the CDR3. The germline CDR1 and CDR2 sequences are SGDLS and YYNGEE. Trimming shortened V by 6 bases and J by 6 bases, and 24 bases separated the two germline ends. Each of the patients experienced relapse following autologous stem cell transplantation, and their brentuximab vedotin exposure differed. Study observations and caveats: There was a significant rise in CD4+ TCR diversity by C4D1, with no such rise for CD8+. Diversity similar to that of newly diagnosed patients was seen at baseline in complete responders. Before treatment, TCR diversity in newly diagnosed patients was reportedly lower than in healthy donors.

In regard to this clone: Its antigen is currently unknown.

The TCR originated in a human donor with classical Hodgkin lymphoma. The chain has TRBV9 and TRBJ1-2; D is perhaps TRBD1 (6 bases). Source: peripheral blood mononuclear cells (PBMCs), taken before the second cycle of nivolumab. The DNA of the CDR3 is TGTGCCAGCAACGCGGGGGCTGTGGGGCGACGGGATGGCTACACCTTC. Encoded protein: CASNAGAVGRRDGYTF.